A few counts support the clone carrying this T cell receptor beta chain. This sample is part of a study of blood T cell repertoires in COVID-19. About the study: Donors in the United States, Italy and Spain gave samples during acute or convalescent COVID-19. PBMCs, B-cell-depleted T cells, or T cells provided the cDNA or gDNA that made up the material.

The CDR3 loop spans 14 amino acids. Germline assignment: CDR1 LNHDA and CDR2 SQIVND (reference sequence). V was clipped by 7 bases and J by 1 base, with 12 bases between them. Per the study methods: How many nucleated cells were present was estimated from reference gene primer amplification. Profiled with immunoSEQ multiplex PCR; TCRdb holds only in-frame clones, not every one. V, J and clone size are those of that table, while D and trimming were read from the DNA. The sample shows more than 110,000 clones, about 84% of them seen only once. J is TRBJ2-3 and V is TRBV19; tentatively, D is TRBD1 (5 bases). This clonotype was sampled from an elderly woman in a cohort sampled during active or convalescent COVID-19. The source material was peripheral blood. CDR3 nucleotide sequence: TGTGCCAGTAAGGTGGGGCAGCGCACAGATACGCAGTATTTT. It encodes CASKVGQRTDTQYF.